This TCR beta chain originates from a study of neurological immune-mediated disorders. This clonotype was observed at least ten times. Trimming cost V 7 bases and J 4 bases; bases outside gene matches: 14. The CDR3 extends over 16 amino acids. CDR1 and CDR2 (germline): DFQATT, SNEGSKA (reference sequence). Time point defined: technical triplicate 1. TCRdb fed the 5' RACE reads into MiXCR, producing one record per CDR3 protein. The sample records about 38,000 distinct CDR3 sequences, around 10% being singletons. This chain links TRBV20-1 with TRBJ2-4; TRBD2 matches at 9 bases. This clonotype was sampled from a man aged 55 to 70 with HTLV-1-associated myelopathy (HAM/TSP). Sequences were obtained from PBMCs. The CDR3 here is CSVSKSSREGKNIQYF. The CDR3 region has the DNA TGCAGTGTCTCCAAGTCGTCGCGGGAGGGAAAAAACATTCAGTACTTC.